This TCR beta chain appears in the sequencing data of a study of regulatory T cells in long-lasting Graves disease. Stated time point: persistent/refractory GD, antithyroid drugs over 5 years with positive TRAb. PBMCs provided the RNA from which the TCR library was made. This clonotype appeared many times. Its target is not known. Whole-study findings and limits: TRBV28, TRBJ1-2 and TRBJ2-5 were favored in persistent disease. More public clonotypes were shared by persistent patients (around 2,600) than by new patients (about 970).

CDR1 and CDR2 from the germline V gene are MNHNS and SASEGT. This CDR3 is built from 14 residues. Trimming pared 3 bases from V and 5 bases from J, leaving 14 bases between. Arm-PCR with iRepertoire HTBI primers amplified the CDR3 regions for these TCR beta libraries. Per the study methods: Taken together, the samples had roughly 56 TRBV and approximately 15 TRBJ segments identified. TCRdb redid the calling of the multiplex PCR reads with MiXCR, one entry per CDR3 protein. The V and J calls and clone size are TCRdb's, not the authors'. The sample holds around 460,000 distinct CDR3 sequences, about 22% seen once.

The receptor was isolated from a female donor with Graves disease. The material sequenced was peripheral blood mononuclear cells (PBMCs), taken when the disease was refractory, from a patient treated with antithyroid drugs. The chain carries TRBV6-1 and TRBJ2-7; maybe TRBD2 (7 bases). This chain's CDR3 is CASSDFRGGNEQYF. The CDR3 coding sequence is TGTGCCAGCAGTGATTTCAGGGGAGGGAACGAGCAGTACTTC.